This paragraph reports one T cell receptor (beta chain). Its cognate antigen is unknown. The data derive from a study of cytomegalovirus exposure and HLA in healthy donors. Study-wide points: In an earlier analysis, about 87% or about 30%: the productive usage of most TCR beta V segments.

The PCR contained 60 Vbeta and 13 Jbeta primers. Sequenced by immunoSEQ multiplex PCR; TCRdb stores in-frame clones only, minus some. The sample lists over 80,000 clones; almost 80% were seen once. Germline loops: CDR1 SGHDN, CDR2 FVKESK. Trimming cost V 1 base and J 9 bases; bases outside gene matches: 16. The CDR3 spans 18 residues. The chain is built from TRBV14 and TRBJ2-7; TRBD2 aligns across 12 bases. Material: PBMCs. This TCR was recovered from a female donor in good health and CMV-seronegative. The CDR3 here is CASSQVGGLTSGRRGQYF. The CDR3 DNA sequence: TGTGCCAGCAGCCAAGTGGGGGGCCTGACTAGCGGGAGACGCGGGCAGTACTTC.